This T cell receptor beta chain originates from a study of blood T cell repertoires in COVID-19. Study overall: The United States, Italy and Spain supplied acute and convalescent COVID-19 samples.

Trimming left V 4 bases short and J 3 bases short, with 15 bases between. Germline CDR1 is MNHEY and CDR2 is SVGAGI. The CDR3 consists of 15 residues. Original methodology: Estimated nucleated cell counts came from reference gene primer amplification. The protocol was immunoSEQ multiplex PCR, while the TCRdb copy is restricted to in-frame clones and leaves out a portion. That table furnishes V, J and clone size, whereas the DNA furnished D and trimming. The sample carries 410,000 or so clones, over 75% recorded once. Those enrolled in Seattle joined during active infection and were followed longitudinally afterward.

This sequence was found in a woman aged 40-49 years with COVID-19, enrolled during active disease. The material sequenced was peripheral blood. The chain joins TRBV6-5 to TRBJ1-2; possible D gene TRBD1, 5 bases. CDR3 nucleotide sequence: TGTGCCAGCAGTTGGAGCGGGAGGGGCGACTATGGCTACACCTTC. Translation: CASSWSGRGDYGYTF.